A selection of T cell receptor beta chains follows, all from one sample in a study of T cell changes during pregnancy in multiple sclerosis. TCRdb keeps only in-frame clones here, not all; method: immunoSEQ multiplex PCR. The sample records about 38,000 clones, 75% to 95% being singletons. Material: CD8+ T cells from peripheral blood mononuclear cells, obtained in the second trimester of pregnancy. These TCRs come from a female donor with multiple sclerosis, enrolled in a pregnancy study. CDR3s include the opening cysteine and the closing phenylalanine or tryptophan. D genes are given only for firm matches. Size is stated for part of the rows, as once, few or many counts, or as a class when the clone is expanded.

cdr3_length,j_call,v_call,d_call,clone_size,cdr3_nt,cdr3_aa
14,TRBJ1-1,TRBV10-1,.,.,TGCGCCAGCAGTGAAAGGACGGGAAAGTCTGAAGCTTTCTTT,CASSERTGKSEAFF
11,TRBJ2-5,TRBV29-1,TRBD2,.,TGCAGCGGGTGGGGGGGTCGGACCCAGTACTTC,CSGWGGRTQYF
16,TRBJ2-1,TRBV2,TRBD1,.,TGTGCCAGCAGTGAAATGGGACAGGGCGTCTACAATGAGCAGTTCTTC,CASSEMGQGVYNEQFF
15,TRBJ1-3,TRBV29-1,.,.,TGCAGCGTCTGGACGGGGAGAAGCTCTGGAAACACCATATATTTT,CSVWTGRSSGNTIYF
13,TRBJ2-1,TRBV19,.,.,TGTGCCAGTAGTCCTCCCCCGGCGGGGGAGCAGTTCTTC,CASSPPPAGEQFF
19,TRBJ2-3,TRBV7-2,TRBD2,.,TGTGCCAGCACCTGGGGACTAGCGGGGCCGGGGGGGATCACAGATACGCAGTATTTT,CASTWGLAGPGGITDTQYF
15,TRBJ2-5,TRBV6-4,TRBD2,.,TGTGCCAGCAGTGTTGGGCGGGAGCCCCAGGAGACCCAGTACTTC,CASSVGREPQETQYF
14,TRBJ1-1,TRBV6-5,.,once,TGTGCCAGCAGTTACCAGGGCGGTCGGACTGAAGCTTTCTTT,CASSYQGGRTEAFF
14,TRBJ2-7,TRBV9,TRBD2,once,TGTGCCAGCAGCGCAGCGGGGACCGCCTACGAGCAGTACTTC,CASSAAGTAYEQYF
14,TRBJ2-7,TRBV30,TRBD1,.,TGTGCCTGGAGTGTATTAACAGGGGGCTACGAGCAGTACTTC,CAWSVLTGGYEQYF
15,TRBJ2-2,TRBV29-1,TRBD2,.,TGCAGCGTTGTGTTGCGGGAGGGCCTAGCCGGGGAGCTGTTTTTT,CSVVLREGLAGELFF
16,TRBJ2-1,TRBV5-4,.,.,TGTGCCAGCAGCTTGGAGGGATCAGGGGCCTACAATGAGCAGTTCTTC,CASSLEGSGAYNEQFF
14,TRBJ1-2,TRBV30,TRBD1,.,TGTGCCTGGATTGGGACAGCTATTAACTATGGCTACACCTTC,CAWIGTAINYGYTF
16,TRBJ2-7,TRBV6-1,.,.,TGTGCCAGCAGTGAAGCCGGCGACAGCTTTTCCTACGAGCAGTACTTC,CASSEAGDSFSYEQYF
13,TRBJ1-1,TRBV27,.,.,TGTGCCAGCAGGAAGGGGAGGGGGACTGAAGCTTTCTTT,CASRKGRGTEAFF
14,TRBJ2-5,TRBV19,.,.,TGTGCCAGTAGTATTTTCGTCAGCGGGGAGACCCAGTACTTC,CASSIFVSGETQYF
14,TRBJ2-5,TRBV10-3,TRBD1,.,TGTGCCGTCCGGCGGGACAGGGGGCAAGAGACCCAGTACTTC,CAVRRDRGQETQYF
16,TRBJ2-5,TRBV4-2,TRBD2,.,TGTGCCAGCAGCCCCCATGGAACTAGCGGGGGAGAGACCCAGTACTTC,CASSPHGTSGGETQYF
14,TRBJ1-1,TRBV19,TRBD1,.,TGTGCCAGTAAAAACAGGGGCTTTAACACTGAAGCTTTCTTT,CASKNRGFNTEAFF
15,TRBJ2-1,TRBV9,.,.,TGTGCCAGCAGCAACGACCTAGGAGTCTACAATGAGCAGTTCTTC,CASSNDLGVYNEQFF
15,TRBJ1-2,TRBV29-1,.,.,TGCAGCGTTGAAGACCCGAGACTCGGGTTCTATGGCTACACCTTC,CSVEDPRLGFYGYTF
15,TRBJ2-1,TRBV7-6,.,.,TGTGCCAGCAGCTTAGGGGCGGGATTCTACAATGAGCAGTTCTTC,CASSLGAGFYNEQFF
10,TRBJ1-3,TRBV10-2,.,.,TGCGCCAGCAAGGCGGACACCATATATTTT,CASKADTIYF
12,TRBJ2-7,TRBV7-3,.,.,TGTGCCAGCAGCTCTATCTACTACGAGCAGTACTTC,CASSSIYYEQYF
14,TRBJ2-1,TRBV27,.,.,TGTGCCAGCAGTTTCCCTGGCCCCTCCAGTGAGCAGTTCTTC,CASSFPGPSSEQFF
18,TRBJ1-3,TRBV7-2,.,.,TGTGCCAGCAGCCCCGATTTTATCGGGCCCAGGGGAGTTTACACCATATATTTT,CASSPDFIGPRGVYTIYF